The 18 T cell receptor beta chains below were found in one sample sequenced in a study of shared clonotypes between healthy human individuals. Method: immunoSEQ multiplex PCR; TCRdb's copy keeps in-frame clones and lacks some. The table lists 650,000 to 800,000 clones, roughly two thirds of them singletons. The sample taken for sequencing was memory CD4+ T cells sorted from blood. Subset described: CD45RA-negative fraction. The receptors here all came from a woman under 40 in good health.

The chain is built from TRBV6-6 and TRBJ1-4, with 7 positions matching TRBD1. The CDR3 runs to 16 residues. Per germline, CDR1 MNHNY and CDR2 SVGAGI (reference sequence). V trimming: 4 bases; J trimming: 7 bases; junction bases outside the gene matches: 12. CDR3 amino acids: CASSSPAGGTGEKLFF. CDR3 coding DNA: TGTGCCAGCAGTTCCCCTGCAGGGGGTACGGGTGAAAAACTGTTTTTT.

With respect to this clone: Germline and junction disagree at one end, which may indicate a read error. V and J are TRBV6-1 and TRBJ2-3; 10 bases fit TRBD1. The CDR3 is 15 residues long. Per the germline V gene, CDR1 is MNHNS and CDR2 is SASEGT. CDR3 DNA: TGTGCCATCAGTTCTGGACAGGGGGATACAGATACGCAGTATTTT. Residues: CAISSGQGDTDTQYF.

The sample holds a few counts of this clone. The J gene is TRBJ2-1, the V gene TRBV5-6, with D perhaps TRBD2 (5 bases). Germline values: CDR1 SGHDT, CDR2 YYEEEE. This CDR3 comprises 17 residues. Trimming removed 4 bases at V and 8 bases at J, with 25 bases between. This CDR3 is CASSQVNSVTHGDEQFF. DNA of the CDR3: TGTGCCAGCAGCCAAGTTAATAGCGTAACTCATGGAGATGAGCAGTTCTTC.

CDR3 sequence (DNA): TGTGCCAGCAGCCCGGGCGGGTACGACTATGGCTACACCTTC. As protein: CASSPGGYDYGYTF. V gene TRBV7-9 combines with J gene TRBJ1-2; D unresolved. The CDR3 is 14 amino acids. CDR1 is SEHNR, CDR2 FQNEAQ, per germline (reference sequence). Trimming removed 5 bases at V and 3 bases at J, with 13 bases between.

Comment on this clone: Additional DNA sequences in this sample encode the identical CDR3. This chain connects TRBV28 to TRBJ2-3, with unresolved D. This CDR3 has 11 amino acids. The V and J ends lost 3 bases and 6 bases respectively, with 4 bases between them. Germline V gene data show CDR1 as MDHEN and CDR2 as SYDVKM. The CDR3: CASSFGDTQYF. The CDR3 DNA is TGTGCCAGCAGTTTTGGGGATACGCAGTATTTT.

This clone was seen only a few times. The rearrangement uses TRBV28 and TRBJ2-1; D perhaps matches TRBD2 (6 bases). The CDR3 covers 15 residues. Trimming removed 4 bases from V and 5 bases from J, with 15 bases in between. Germline CDR1 and CDR2: MDHEN and SYDVKM. The CDR3, as DNA: TGTGCCAGCAGTTCCCCCCCAGCGGGCCACAATGAGCAGTTCTTC. This codes for CASSSPPAGHNEQFF. Full variable domain (outside the CDR3, taken from reference TRBV28 and TRBJ2-1): DVKVTQSSRYLVKRTGEKVFLECVQDMDHENMFWYRQDPGLGLRLIYFSYDVKMKEKGDIPEGYSVSREKKERFSLILESASTNQTSMYLCASSSPPAGHNEQFFGPGTRLTVL.

This clone appeared a single time. The chain joins TRBV19 to TRBJ1-4; D is ambiguous. CDR3 length: 13 residues. Trimming took off 6 bases at V and 7 bases at J, with 12 bases between the two ends. Germline assignment: CDR1 LNHDA and CDR2 SQIVND (reference sequence). The CDR3 region has the DNA TGTGCCAGTAGCGTCGGGTTTGCTGAAAAACTGTTTTTT. Its translation: CASSVGFAEKLFF.

Worth noting for this clone: The sample holds other DNA sequences that translate to the same CDR3. The rearrangement joins TRBV15 to TRBJ2-7, with 14 bases that match TRBD2. CDR1 and CDR2 (germline): LNHNV, YYDKDF (reference sequence). There are 15 residues in the CDR3. The trim removed 3 bases at V and 2 bases at J, leaving 0 bases unmatched. The CDR3 DNA sequence: TGTGCCACCAGCAGGGGACTAGCGGGAGCCTACGAGCAGTACTTC. Protein product: CATSRGLAGAYEQYF.

This clone was counted ten times or more. This sequence joins TRBV5-1 and TRBJ2-2; no definite D call. The CDR3 totals 13 residues. With 2 bases removed from V and 8 bases from J, the gap between germline ends came to 10 bases. Germline-derived CDR1 and CDR2 are SGHRS and YFSETQ. This CDR3 reads CASSFSPSGELFF. The CDR3 DNA sequence: TGCGCCAGCAGCTTCTCGCCATCGGGGGAGCTGTTTTTT.

The rearrangement uses TRBV7-3 and TRBJ2-7; 7 bases are a match to TRBD1. The CDR3 extends over 13 amino acids. The junction had 6 bases not matched to a gene; V was cut back by 5 bases and J by 5 bases. The germline V gene encodes CDR1 SGHTA and CDR2 FQGTGA. In DNA, the CDR3 is TGTGCCAGCAGCCCCGGGACAGTAGACGAGCAGTACTTC. Its translation: CASSPGTVDEQYF.

For the CDR3, the DNA is TGTGCCAGCGGAAAGGACTGGGACTACGAGCAGTACTTC. Translating it yields CASGKDWDYEQYF. The rearrangement uses TRBV2 and TRBJ2-7, with a weak D call TRBD2 (5 bases). The CDR3 runs to 13 residues. V was trimmed by 8 bases and J by 3 bases, leaving 14 bases between them. Per the germline V gene, CDR1 is SNHLY and CDR2 is FYNNEI.

This clone occurred a few times. The V gene is TRBV2, the J gene TRBJ1-2; D gene ambiguous. Trimming stripped 9 bases from V and 5 bases from J, with 13 bases between. The CDR3 has 12 amino acids. Germline CDR1 is SNHLY and CDR2 is FYNNEI. In nucleotides, the CDR3 is TGTGCCAGGACTCAGACTGAATATGGCTACACCTTC. It yields the protein CARTQTEYGYTF.

This clone was recorded a few times. J is TRBJ2-2 and V is TRBV7-9; D assignment may be TRBD1 or TRBD2 (5 bases each). The CDR3 spans 16 residues. V was pared by 7 bases and J by 3 bases, with 18 bases between. Germline CDR1 SEHNR, CDR2 FQNEAQ (reference sequence). The CDR3 loop reads CASTPRGSLDTGELFF. The CDR3 coding sequence is TGTGCCAGCACCCCGAGGGGAAGCCTCGACACCGGGGAGCTGTTTTTT. Drawing the rest from reference TRBV7-9 and TRBJ2-2, the complete variable domain is DTGVSQNPRHKITKRGQNVTFRCDPISEHNRLYWYRQTLGQGPEFLTYFQNEAQLEKSRLLSDRFSAERPKGSFSTLEIQRTEQGDSAMYLCASTPRGSLDTGELFFGEGSRLTVL.

The V call is TRBV11-2, the J call TRBJ2-7; weak D call: TRBD1 (5 bases). The V end lost 6 bases, the J end lost 5 bases, and 17 bases lay between the germline ends. Germline V gene sequence: CDR1 SGHAT, CDR2 FQNNGV. CDR3 length equals 14 residues. The chain's CDR3 is CASRKGDSRDEQYF. DNA of the CDR3: TGTGCCAGCAGGAAAGGGGATAGCCGGGACGAGCAGTACTTC. Looking up the rest from reference TRBV11-2 and TRBJ2-7 gives the full variable domain: EAGVAQSPRYKIIEKRQSVAFWCNPISGHATLYWYQQILGQGPKLLIQFQNNGVVDDSQLPKDRFSAERLKGVDSTLKIQPAKLEDSAVYLCASRKGDSRDEQYFGPGTRLTVT.

Points on this clone: This specimen includes other DNA sequences encoding the same CDR3. The chain has TRBV11-2 and TRBJ2-3, with 10 bases lining up with TRBD1. V shed 3 bases and J 1 base; nucleotides not matched to a gene: 1. CDR1 SGHAT and CDR2 FQNNGV come from the germline V gene. This CDR3 is built from 15 residues. Here the CDR3 reads CASSLGTGGTDTQYF. The CDR3, as DNA: TGTGCCAGCAGCTTGGGGACAGGGGGCACAGATACGCAGTATTTT. Complete variable domain (other parts from reference TRBV11-2 and TRBJ2-3): EAGVAQSPRYKIIEKRQSVAFWCNPISGHATLYWYQQILGQGPKLLIQFQNNGVVDDSQLPKDRFSAERLKGVDSTLKIQPAKLEDSAVYLCASSLGTGGTDTQYFGPGTRLTVL.

The genes are TRBV12-2 and TRBJ1-5. TRBV12-2 is labeled a pseudogene. This CDR3 comprises 16 residues. This CDR3 is CASRPPKGNSNQPQHF. The CDR3 nucleotides are TGTGCAAGTCGCCCTCCCAAAGGGAATAGCAATCAGCCCCAGCATTTT.

The chain recombines TRBV7-2 with TRBJ2-3, with a possible D match to TRBD2 (5 bases). V lost 7 bases and J lost 2, with 22 bases in between. Germline V CDR1 and CDR2: SGHTA, FQGNSA. The length of the CDR3 is 17 residues. In nucleotides, the CDR3 is TGTGCCAGCAAGGAGGAACCCGGCCTGGGATACACAGATACGCAGTATTTT. Translated, it gives CASKEEPGLGYTDTQYF.

The V gene is TRBV7-3, the J gene TRBJ2-4; 12 positions agree with TRBD2. Trimming at V came to 4 bases and at J to 1 base, leaving 8 bases not matched to a gene. CDR1 and CDR2 (germline): SGHTA, FQGTGA. This CDR3 contains 18 residues. CDR3 in DNA: TGTGCCAGCAGCTCTAGCGGGAGGGCCCTTCGTGCCAAAAACATTCAGTACTTC. Its translation is CASSSSGRALRAKNIQYF. Based on the CDR3 plus reference TRBV7-3 and TRBJ2-4, the full variable domain is GAGVSQTPSNKVTEKGKYVELRCDPISGHTALYWYRQSLGQGPEFLIYFQGTGAADDSGLPNDRFFAVRPEGSVSTLKIQRTERGDSAVYLCASSSSGRALRAKNIQYFGAGTRLSVL.